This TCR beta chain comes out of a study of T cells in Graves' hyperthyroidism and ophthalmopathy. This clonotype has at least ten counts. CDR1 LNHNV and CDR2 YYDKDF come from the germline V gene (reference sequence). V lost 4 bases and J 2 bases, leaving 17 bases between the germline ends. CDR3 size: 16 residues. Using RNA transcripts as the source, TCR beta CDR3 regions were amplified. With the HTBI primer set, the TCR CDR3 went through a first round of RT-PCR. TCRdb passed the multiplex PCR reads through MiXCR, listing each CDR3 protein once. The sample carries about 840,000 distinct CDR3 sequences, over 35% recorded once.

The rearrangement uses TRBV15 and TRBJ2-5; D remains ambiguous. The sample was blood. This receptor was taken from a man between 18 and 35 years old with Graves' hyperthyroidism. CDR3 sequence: CATSKYGGDRQETQYF. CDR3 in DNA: TGTGCCACCAGCAAGTATGGTGGTGACCGTCAAGAGACCCAGTACTTC.